A selection of T cell receptor beta chains follows, all from one sample in a study of blood T cell repertoires in COVID-19. Libraries were prepared by immunoSEQ multiplex PCR; TCRdb keeps only in-frame clonotypes and omits some of them. Among approximately 250,000 clones listed, 75% to 90% were seen once. Input material: PBMCs or T cells enriched from blood (not recorded which). The receptors derive from a woman aged 25-40 years with acute COVID-19. Each CDR3 is given with its conserved first and last residue. Each record gives: CDR3 DNA, CDR3 protein, V gene, D gene, J gene, clone size. A D gene is named only where the DNA matches it firmly. The size of a clone is reported for some rows only, either as once, few or many, or as a class for expanded clones.

CDR3 DNA: TGTGCCAGAAGCAATACTAGCGGGAGGGCCTACGAGCAGTACTTC; CDR3 protein: CARSNTSGRAYEQYF; V gene: TRBV5-3; D gene: TRBD2; J gene: TRBJ2-7; clone size: NA
CDR3 DNA: TGTGCCAGCAGCAAGAGAGGGACTAGCGAGACAGATACGCAGTATTTT; CDR3 protein: CASSKRGTSETDTQYF; V gene: TRBV7-9; D gene: TRBD2; J gene: TRBJ2-3; clone size: once
CDR3 DNA: TGTGCCAGCAGTTCCGACAATACTGAAAAACTGTTTTTT; CDR3 protein: CASSSDNTEKLFF; V gene: TRBV12-3/TRBV12-4; D gene: NA; J gene: TRBJ1-4; clone size: NA
CDR3 DNA: TGTGCCAGCAGCCAAGCTAGTTCTTACAATGAGCAGTTCTTC; CDR3 protein: CASSQASSYNEQFF; V gene: TRBV4-2; D gene: NA; J gene: TRBJ2-1; clone size: NA
CDR3 DNA: TGTGCCAGTACAAGGGGGTCGAAAGGCTACACCTTC; CDR3 protein: CASTRGSKGYTF; V gene: TRBV12-3/TRBV12-4; D gene: NA; J gene: TRBJ1-2; clone size: NA
CDR3 DNA: TGTGCCAGCACCATTTGGAGGGAGGGCCACTACGAGCAGTACTTC; CDR3 protein: CASTIWREGHYEQYF; V gene: TRBV5-4; D gene: TRBD2; J gene: TRBJ2-7; clone size: NA
CDR3 DNA: TGTGCCAGCAGGACAGGCCCATACGAGCAGTACTTC; CDR3 protein: CASRTGPYEQYF; V gene: TRBV25-1; D gene: NA; J gene: TRBJ2-7; clone size: NA
CDR3 DNA: TGCAGTGCTAGTCATCCTGGGGTGACTAGCTCCAATGAGCAGTTCTTC; CDR3 protein: CSASHPGVTSSNEQFF; V gene: TRBV20-1; D gene: TRBD2; J gene: TRBJ2-1; clone size: once
CDR3 DNA: TGTGCCAGTAGTATGGACGCAGGGTGGCAGCCCCAGCATTTT; CDR3 protein: CASSMDAGWQPQHF; V gene: TRBV19; D gene: NA; J gene: TRBJ1-5; clone size: NA
CDR3 DNA: TGTGCCAGCAGTTTATCAGCGGGAGCACGCTACGAGCAGTACTTC; CDR3 protein: CASSLSAGARYEQYF; V gene: TRBV6-2/TRBV6-3; D gene: TRBD2; J gene: TRBJ2-7; clone size: NA